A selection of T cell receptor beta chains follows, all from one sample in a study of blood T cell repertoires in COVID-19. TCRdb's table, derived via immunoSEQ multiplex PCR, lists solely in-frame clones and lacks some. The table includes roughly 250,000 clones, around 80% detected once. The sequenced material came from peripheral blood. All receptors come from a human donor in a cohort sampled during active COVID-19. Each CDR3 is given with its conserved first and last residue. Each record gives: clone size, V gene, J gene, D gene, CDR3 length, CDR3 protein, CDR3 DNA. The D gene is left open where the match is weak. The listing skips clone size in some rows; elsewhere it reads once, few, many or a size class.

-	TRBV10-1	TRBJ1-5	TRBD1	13	CASSVTGSGPQHF	TGCGCCAGCAGTGTGACAGGGTCAGGGCCCCAGCATTTT
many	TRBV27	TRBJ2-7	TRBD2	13	CASKAGVSDEQYF	TGTGCCAGCAAAGCGGGAGTTTCCGACGAGCAGTACTTC
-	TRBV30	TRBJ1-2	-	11	CAWTGTGGYTF	TGTGCCTGGACGGGAACTGGCGGCTACACCTTC
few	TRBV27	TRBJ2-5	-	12	CASKITRETQYF	TGTGCCAGCAAAATCACCCGGGAGACCCAGTACTTC
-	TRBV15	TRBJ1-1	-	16	CATSRDRRVMNTEAFF	TGTGCCACCAGCAGAGATCGGAGAGTCATGAACACTGAAGCTTTCTTT
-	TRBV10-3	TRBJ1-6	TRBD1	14	CASEGQGNNSPLHF	TGTGCCAGCGAGGGACAGGGGAATAATTCACCCCTCCACTTT
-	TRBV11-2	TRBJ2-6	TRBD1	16	CASSFAQGSGANVLTF	TGTGCCAGCAGCTTTGCACAGGGGTCTGGGGCCAACGTCCTGACTTTC
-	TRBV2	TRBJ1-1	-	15	CASRSGGRMNTEAFF	TGTGCCAGCAGGAGCGGTGGCCGGATGAACACTGAAGCTTTCTTT
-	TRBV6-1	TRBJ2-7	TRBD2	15	CASSEGGGRSYEQYF	TGTGCCAGCAGTGAAGGGGGCGGGAGGTCCTACGAGCAGTACTTC
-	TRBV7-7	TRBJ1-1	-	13	CASSFGRGTEAFF	TGTGCTAGCAGCTTTGGCAGGGGAACTGAAGCTTTCTTT
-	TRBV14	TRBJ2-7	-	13	CASSPPASYEQYF	TGTGCCAGCAGCCCCCCCGCCAGCTACGAGCAGTACTTC
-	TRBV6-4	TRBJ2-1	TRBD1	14	CASRRQGAGDEQFF	TGTGCCAGCAGGCGACAGGGGGCGGGCGATGAGCAGTTCTTC
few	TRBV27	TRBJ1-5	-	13	CASSFGFGQPQHF	TGTGCCAGCAGTTTTGGTTTCGGTCAGCCCCAGCATTTT